Below, 30 T cell receptor beta chains from the same sample are listed, as sequenced in a study of blood T cell repertoires in COVID-19. Sequencing used immunoSEQ multiplex PCR; TCRdb keeps in-frame clones, though not all of them. Of 200,000 to 250,000 clones listed, more than 75% are singletons. Sequenced: peripheral blood. The receptors here all came from a woman at least 80 years old with COVID-19, enrolled during active disease.

The CDR3 DNA reads TGCGCCAGCAGCTCCGCGACAGGGACGTTGAACACTGAAGCTTTCTTT. Amino acid sequence: CASSSATGTLNTEAFF. V usage is TRBV5-1 and J usage is TRBJ1-1; TRBD1 agrees at 7 bases. Germline CDR1 reads SGHRS; CDR2 reads YFSETQ. After removal of 3 bases from V and 0 bases from J, the junction contained 8 bases not matched to a gene. The CDR3 runs 16 residues.

V is TRBV15 and J is TRBJ2-5; possible D gene TRBD1, 5 bases. Germline V CDR1 and CDR2: LNHNV, YYDKDF (reference sequence). CDR3 size: 14 residues. The V and J ends lost 6 bases and 5 bases respectively, with 16 bases between them. DNA of the CDR3: TGTGCCACCAGGCCTATCGGGTCAGGGGAGACCCAGTACTTC. Protein: CATRPIGSGETQYF.

This clone was detected a few times. The J gene is TRBJ1-1, the V gene TRBV18, with D possibly matching TRBD1 (5 bases). CDR3 length: 15 residues. CDR1 is KGHSH and CDR2 is LQKENI in the germline V gene. Between the trimmed V and J ends, which lost 6 bases and 3 bases, there was a span of 17 bases. The CDR3 protein is CASSHLDSRDTEAFF. The CDR3 nucleotides are TGTGCCAGCTCGCATTTAGACAGCAGGGACACTGAAGCTTTCTTT.

The genes are TRBV30 and TRBJ1-6; D may be TRBD1 (5 bases). CDR1 and CDR2 from the germline V gene are GTSNPN and SVGIG (reference sequence). With 3 bases removed from V and 9 bases from J, the gap between germline ends came to 18 bases. CDR3 length: 15 amino acids. DNA for the CDR3: TGTGCCTGGAGGGGCCGGCGGGGGTTAAGTTCACCCCTCCACTTT. This codes for CAWRGRRGLSSPLHF.

The chain links TRBV5-1 to TRBJ2-7; D perhaps matches TRBD2 (5 bases). V lost 1 base, J lost 5 bases, and 19 bases lay in between. CDR1 and CDR2 (germline): SGHRS, YFSETQ. This CDR3 comprises 16 residues. The DNA of the CDR3 is TGCGCCAGCAGCTTGTGGAATCGGAGGCCGGACGACGAGCAGTACTTC. It specifies CASSLWNRRPDDEQYF. Complete variable domain (other parts from reference TRBV5-1 and TRBJ2-7): KAGVTQTPRYLIKTRGQQVTLSCSPISGHRSVSWYQQTPGQGLQFLFEYFSETQRNKGNFPGRFSGRQFSNSRSEMNVSTLELGDSALYLCASSLWNRRPDDEQYFGPGTRLTVT.

The chain links TRBV5-1 to TRBJ1-2; a possible D gene is TRBD1 (6 bases). CDR1 is SGHRS and CDR2 is YFSETQ in the germline V gene. V was clipped by 0 bases and J by 5 bases, with 20 bases between them. CDR3 length: 17 residues. The DNA of the CDR3 is TGCGCCAGCAGCTTGGGACCAGGGGCCCTTAGCTTATATGGCTACACCTTC. As protein: CASSLGPGALSLYGYTF.

This clone is a singleton in its sample. The chain uses TRBV30 and TRBJ2-5; weak D call: TRBD2 (6 bases). CDR3 length: 13 amino acids. V gave up 4 bases and J gave up 2 bases, with 11 bases separating them. CDR1 GTSNPN and CDR2 SVGIG come from the germline V gene (reference sequence). The CDR3 reads CAWTRGLQETQYF. The CDR3 DNA follows: TGTGCCTGGACGCGGGGCCTACAAGAGACCCAGTACTTC.

This clone was recorded at least ten times. The rearrangement links TRBV13 to TRBJ1-3; no reliable D call. The V gene's germline CDR1 is PRHDT and CDR2 FYEKMQ (reference sequence). V dropped 5 bases and J dropped 2 bases, with 10 bases sitting between them. There are 14 residues in the CDR3. The DNA for the CDR3 is TGTGCCAGCAGCCCGATGGAGACTGGAAACACCATATATTTT. Amino acids: CASSPMETGNTIYF.

The count of this clone is one. The CDR3 is CASSKGQLGGELFF. CDR3 sequence (DNA): TGTGCCAGCAGCAAGGGACAGCTGGGCGGGGAGCTGTTTTTT. J is TRBJ2-2 and V is TRBV11-3; TRBD1 agrees at 7 bases. This CDR3 region has 14 residues. The J segment lost 7 bases and the V segment lost 5 bases, leaving 7 bases of the junction unmatched. Looked up from germline, CDR1 is SGHNT and CDR2 is YENEEA.

The chain links TRBV11-3 to TRBJ2-3, with 7 bases that match TRBD2. Germline lookup yields CDR1 SGHNT and CDR2 YENEEA. The CDR3 totals 15 residues. With V trimmed by 1 base and J by 1 base, 2 bases remained unmatched. CDR3 residues: CASSLGGSGTDTQYF. As DNA, the CDR3 is TGTGCCAGCAGCTTAGGCGGGAGTGGCACAGATACGCAGTATTTT.

The chain is built from TRBV18 and TRBJ1-3, with a weak D call TRBD1 (5 bases). V was pared by 0 bases and J by 0 bases, with 9 bases between. The CDR3 loop spans 16 amino acids. Per germline, CDR1 KGHSH and CDR2 LQKENI. The CDR3 protein is CASSPPTTVSGNTIYF. The CDR3 DNA sequence: TGTGCCAGCTCACCACCGACGACAGTCTCTGGAAACACCATATATTTT.

In this sample, this clone turned up a few times. The CDR3 nucleotides read TGTGCCAGCAGCCGTGGGGGGACTGGGGCTGAAGCTTTCTTT. Protein product: CASSRGGTGAEAFF. V gene TRBV2 combines with J gene TRBJ1-1; a possible D gene is TRBD1 (5 bases). V lost 6 bases to trimming and J lost 6 bases, with 17 bases between them. CDR3 length: 14 amino acids. CDR1 and CDR2 from the germline V gene are SNHLY and FYNNEI.

The chain employs TRBV6-1 and TRBJ1-1; D may be TRBD1 (6 bases). CDR3 length: 15 amino acids. V dropped 2 bases and J dropped 2 bases, with 12 bases sitting between them. The germline V gene has CDR1 MNHNS and CDR2 SASEGT. The CDR3 reads CASSEQDSFNTEAFF. DNA of the CDR3: TGTGCCAGCAGTGAACAGGACAGTTTTAACACTGAAGCTTTCTTT.

This sequence joins TRBV28 and TRBJ1-2; D perhaps matches TRBD1 (6 bases). The CDR3 loop spans 15 amino acids. Trimming took 5 bases from V and 11 from J, leaving 24 bases between them. Germline CDR1 reads MDHEN; CDR2 reads SYDVKM. The CDR3 DNA sequence: TGTGCCAGCAGTCGATCCGGGCTCCGACAGGTCGTTTACACCTTC. It codes for CASSRSGLRQVVYTF.

This clone was found once. The genes are TRBV29-1 and TRBJ1-4; perhaps TRBD1 as D (5 bases). Trimming removed 4 bases from V and 6 bases from J, with 9 bases in between. Germline CDR1 and CDR2: SQVTM and ANQGSEA. CDR3 length: 12 amino acids. CDR3 DNA: TGCAGCGTTGCCAGGGCTGATGAAAAACTGTTTTTT. Amino acid sequence: CSVARADEKLFF.

The rearrangement uses TRBV5-5 and TRBJ2-1; TRBD1 is a possible D gene (5 bases). With 0 bases removed from V and 3 bases from J, the gap between germline ends came to 13 bases. CDR1 and CDR2 (germline): SGHKS, YYEKEE (reference sequence). The CDR3 loop spans 16 amino acids. The CDR3 bases are TGTGCCAGCAGCTTGGCCTCAGGGTGGGGCTACAATGAGCAGTTCTTC. Amino acid sequence: CASSLASGWGYNEQFF.

V is TRBV5-6 and J is TRBJ1-2; 7 nucleotides line up with TRBD1. This CDR3 is built from 14 residues. Germline lookup yields CDR1 SGHDT and CDR2 YYEEEE. J lost 5 bases, V lost 4 bases, and 8 bases had no gene match. The CDR3 reads CASSISDRVYGYTF. For the CDR3, the DNA is TGTGCCAGCAGCATTAGTGACAGGGTGTATGGCTACACCTTC.

J is TRBJ1-4 and V is TRBV30; 7 bases map to TRBD1. Germline V gene data show CDR1 as GTSNPN and CDR2 as SVGIG (reference sequence). The CDR3 has 15 residues. V shed 1 base and J 5 bases; nucleotides not matched to a gene: 7. Written as DNA, the CDR3 is TGTGCCTGGAGTGCGAAGGGACAGCAAAATGAAAAACTGTTTTTT. This codes for CAWSAKGQQNEKLFF.

The genes are TRBV7-9 and TRBJ2-3; 15 bases are shared with TRBD2. The J segment lost 4 bases and the V segment lost 4 bases, leaving 12 bases of the junction unmatched. Germline CDR1 and CDR2: SEHNR and FQNEAQ (reference sequence). CDR3 length: 19 amino acids. The CDR3 nucleotides read TGTGCCAGCAGCTCTGGACGGACTAGCGGGAGGGCCAGCCCAGATACGCAGTATTTT. The encoded protein is CASSSGRTSGRASPDTQYF. Full variable domain (missing parts from reference TRBV7-9 and TRBJ2-3): DTGVSQNPRHKITKRGQNVTFRCDPISEHNRLYWYRQTLGQGPEFLTYFQNEAQLEKSRLLSDRFSAERPKGSFSTLEIQRTEQGDSAMYLCASSSGRTSGRASPDTQYFGPGTRLTVL.

V and J are TRBV15 and TRBJ2-2, with 13 bases fitting TRBD2. Losses at the gene ends were 3 bases for V and 6 bases for J; bases not matched to a gene: 13. The CDR3 consists of 19 residues. Germline CDR1 LNHNV, CDR2 YYDKDF (reference sequence). The CDR3 sequence: CATSSPRTSGSTLSGELFF. CDR3 nucleotides: TGTGCCACCAGCAGTCCGAGGACTAGCGGGAGCACACTGTCCGGGGAGCTGTTTTTT.

The chain uses TRBV3-1 (or the pseudogene TRBV3-2) and TRBJ1-6; D call uncertain. Trimming stripped 0 bases from V and 9 bases from J, with 3 bases between. The CDR3 contains 12 residues. Germline loops: CDR1 LGHDT, CDR2 YNNKEL (reference sequence). The chain's CDR3 is CASSQDISPLHF. In DNA, the CDR3 is TGTGCCAGCAGCCAAGATATTTCACCCCTCCACTTT.

This clone was found once. This chain joins TRBV18 and TRBJ1-3; the D gene is possibly TRBD1 (6 bases). The germline V and J ends were trimmed by 3 bases and 4 bases, with 13 bases remaining between them. CDR3 length: 15 amino acids. Germline V gives CDR1 KGHSH, CDR2 LQKENI. CDR3 sequence reads: CASSPMDSWGNTIYF. CDR3 bases: TGTGCCAGCTCACCCATGGACAGCTGGGGAAACACCATATATTTT.

The chain is built from TRBV6-4 and TRBJ1-3; possibly TRBD1 for D (5 bases). V was cut by 2 bases and J by 0 bases, with 8 bases left in between. The CDR3 consists of 15 residues. Germline V gene lookup returns CDR1 MRHNA and CDR2 SNTAGT. The DNA of the CDR3 is TGTGCCAGCAGTGACGGGCAGGGCTCTGGAAACACCATATATTTT. Translating it yields CASSDGQGSGNTIYF.

The chain uses TRBV10-1 and TRBJ2-5, with 7 bases fitting TRBD1. The CDR3 is 14 amino acids. With 7 bases clipped from V and 3 bases from J, the junction kept 8 bases outside the gene matches. The V gene's germline CDR1 is WNHNN and CDR2 SYGVQD (reference sequence). The CDR3 bases are TGCGCCAGCAAGGAAAGGGGGACAGAAGAGACCCAGTACTTC. Its translation is CASKERGTEETQYF.

The CDR3 here is CASSLMSGTSTGELFF. The CDR3 DNA follows: TGTGCCAGCAGCTTAATGTCGGGGACATCGACCGGGGAGCTGTTTTTT. The rearrangement links TRBV7-3 to TRBJ2-2, with D perhaps TRBD1 (6 bases). Germline values: CDR1 SGHTA, CDR2 FQGTGA. The CDR3 spans 16 residues. The V gene lost 1 base and the J gene lost 5 bases, with 14 bases spanning the gap.

The genes are TRBV24-1 and TRBJ2-1, with D possibly matching TRBD1 (6 bases). This CDR3 contains 17 residues. V was shortened by 3 bases and J by 0 bases, with 14 bases between the two germline ends. Per the germline V gene, CDR1 is KGHDR and CDR2 is SFDVKD. The CDR3 spells CATSDPTGRNSYNEQFF. The DNA for the CDR3 is TGTGCCACCAGTGATCCGACAGGTAGGAACTCCTACAATGAGCAGTTCTTC.

This sequence joins TRBV5-1 and TRBJ1-1; 8 nucleotides agree with TRBD1. Germline V CDR1 and CDR2: SGHRS, YFSETQ. The CDR3 contains 16 residues. Trimming removed 4 bases from V and 2 bases from J; junction bases left unmatched: 10. The CDR3 spells CASSTHLSGGNTEAFF. CDR3 DNA sequence: TGCGCCAGCAGCACACACCTTTCAGGGGGCAACACTGAAGCTTTCTTT.

This rearrangement joins TRBV2 to TRBJ2-5, with 8 positions matching TRBD2. CDR1 is SNHLY, CDR2 FYNNEI, per germline. The V and J ends lost 2 bases and 4 bases, in that order; junction bases with no gene match: 3. There are 14 residues in the CDR3. The CDR3 bases are TGTGCCAGCAGTGAAAATCTAGCGGGAGAGACCCAGTACTTC. It encodes CASSENLAGETQYF.

The CDR3 DNA reads TGTGCCAGCTCACCATGGGGAGGGCGGAATGAGCAGTTCTTC. The encoded protein is CASSPWGGRNEQFF. The rearrangement links TRBV18 to TRBJ2-1, with 7 nucleotides matching TRBD2. The CDR3 is 14 amino acids. The trim removed 2 bases at V and 7 bases at J, leaving 5 bases unmatched. The germline gives CDR1 KGHSH, CDR2 LQKENI.

The chain joins TRBV7-6 to TRBJ2-2; D gene uncertain. The CDR3 totals 15 residues. CDR1 and CDR2 (germline): SGHVS, FNYEAQ. The V end was cut by 3 bases, the J end by 0 bases, with 8 bases between. The CDR3 reads CASSLNIPNTGELFF. CDR3 nucleotides: TGTGCCAGCAGCTTGAACATCCCGAACACCGGGGAGCTGTTTTTT.